This paragraph reports one T cell receptor (beta chain). This sequence may be a read error, since a much larger clone differs from it by one base. There are 14 residues in the CDR3. The germline CDR1 and CDR2 sequences are SGHAT and FQNNGV. Making TCR beta cDNA involved 400 to 600 ng total RNA and a constant-region primer. Each TCR beta library was derived from three nested multiplex PCR rounds that employed slightly modified ARM-PCR. With TRBV1-TRBV30 forward primers and a C-beta reverse primer, the first two PCR rounds were run for nine to eleven cycles each. TCRdb processed the multiplex PCR reads anew with MiXCR; each CDR3 protein has one entry. The sample lists more than 150,000 distinct CDR3 sequences; over 45% were seen once. The data were taken from a study of tumor-infiltrating lymphocytes in primary liver carcinoma. Germline DNA was also extracted, and blood RNA derived from unsorted whole blood.

The sample consisted of peripheral blood. The clonotype comes from a man in his forties or fifties with primary liver carcinoma and hepatitis B virus infection. The chain links TRBV11-2 to TRBJ2-1; D is tentatively TRBD1 or TRBD2 (5 bases each). Here the CDR3 DNA reads TGTGCCAGCAGCCCCTACAGGACTGCTAATGAGCGGTTCTTC. Translating it yields CASSPYRTANERFF. The whole variable domain, remainder taken from reference TRBV11-2 and TRBJ2-1, is EAGVAQSPRYKIIEKRQSVAFWCNPISGHATLYWYQQILGQGPKLLIQFQNNGVVDDSQLPKDRFSAERLKGVDSTLKIQPAKLEDSAVYLCASSPYRTANERFFGPGTRLTVL.